This T cell receptor beta chain originates from a study of blood T cell repertoires in COVID-19. Study-wide background: Whether acute or convalescent, the COVID-19 samples came from the United States, Italy and Spain.

Per the authors' pipeline: Amplified reference gene primers provided the basis for estimating nucleated cell counts. Sequencing was performed with immunoSEQ multiplex PCR; in TCRdb, only in-frame clones are kept and a portion is missing. V and J calls plus clone size are reproduced from that table; the DNA served to infer D and trimming. The repertoire includes about 70,000 clones, about four fifths of them detected once, and about 4.4% sits in the top ten. Looked up from germline, CDR1 is SGDLS and CDR2 is YYNGEE. Germline trimming cut 0 bases from V and 2 bases from J; bases unmatched to any gene: 6. This CDR3 has 17 residues.

This sequence originates from a woman aged 80 or older with active or convalescent COVID-19. J is TRBJ2-3 and V is TRBV9, with TRBD2 matching over 10 bases. The sample was peripheral blood. CDR3 protein: CASSVASGSHSTDTQYF. The CDR3 DNA reads TGTGCCAGCAGCGTAGCTAGCGGGAGTCACTCCACAGATACGCAGTATTTT.